This T cell receptor beta chain derives from a study of blood T cell repertoires in COVID-19. Assay: immunoSEQ multiplex PCR; the TCRdb copy retains only in-frame clones and omits some. The repertoire consists of around 220,000 clones, with around 90% occurring once and the leading ten covering around 6%. V lost 5 bases and J lost 4, with 9 bases in between. Germline V CDR1 and CDR2: LNHDA, SQIVND (reference sequence). CDR3 length: 13 residues. This clone was seen only a few times. The clonotype comes from a woman under 40 with acute COVID-19. The genes are TRBV19 and TRBJ2-1, with D unresolved. Sequencing was done on a sample of PBMCs or T cells enriched from blood (not recorded which). The CDR3 protein is CASSPRKYNEQFF. The CDR3 DNA reads as TGTGCCAGTAGTCCCAGGAAATACAATGAGCAGTTCTTC.